These 2 T cell receptor beta chains originate from one sample sequenced in a study of cytomegalovirus exposure and HLA in healthy donors. 60 Vbeta and 13 Jbeta primers were used in PCR. Sequencing was performed with immunoSEQ multiplex PCR; in TCRdb, only in-frame clones are kept and a portion is missing. The sample holds about 270,000 clones, more than 80% seen once. Sequenced input: PBMCs. These receptors came from a man aged 40-49 years in good health and CMV-seropositive.

The chain uses TRBV27 and TRBJ2-7; possibly TRBD1 for D (6 bases). This CDR3 contains 13 residues. V was trimmed by 3 bases and J by 3 bases, leaving 9 bases between them. Per germline, CDR1 MNHEY and CDR2 SMNVEV (reference sequence). CDR3 sequence: CASSLLQGYEQYF. The CDR3 region has the DNA TGTGCCAGCAGTTTGCTACAGGGCTACGAGCAGTACTTC.

The chain carries TRBV5-4 and TRBJ1-2; D is perhaps TRBD1 (6 bases). Germline CDR1 and CDR2: SGHNT and YYREEE (reference sequence). V was clipped by 2 bases and J by 8 bases, with 19 bases between them. CDR3 length: 15 residues. DNA for the CDR3: TGTGCCAGCAGCTTCAGTTCGAACAGGGTTGGCGGCTACACCTTC. Encoded protein: CASSFSSNRVGGYTF.